These 21 T cell receptor beta chains were sequenced from one sample in a study of CD8 T cells in ankylosing spondylitis. TCRdb used MiXCR to reprocess the 5' RACE reads, holding one entry per CDR3 protein. The table lists 240,000 or so distinct CDR3 sequences, around 7.8% of them singletons. The specimen was blood, either unsorted or a sorted T cell fraction (not recorded which). Receptors originate from a male donor with ankylosing spondylitis or in good health (not recorded which).

The sample holds many counts of this clonotype. The rearrangement joins TRBV5-1 to TRBJ2-5, with 7 nucleotides matching TRBD2. This CDR3 region has 16 residues. Germline assignment: CDR1 SGHRS and CDR2 YFSETQ. V shed 5 bases and J 2 bases; nucleotides not matched to a gene: 12. CDR3 amino acids: CASRLAPGVLQETQYF. As DNA, the CDR3 is TGCGCCAGCAGACTAGCGCCTGGGGTCTTACAAGAGACCCAGTACTTC.

This clonotype was found many times. The chain employs TRBV7-2 and TRBJ2-1; 8 bases match TRBD2. V lost 4 bases to trimming and J lost 7 bases; unmatched junction nucleotides: 6. Germline V gives CDR1 SGHTA, CDR2 FQGNSA. There are 14 residues in the CDR3. The CDR3 nucleotides read TGTGCCAGCAGCTCCGGGACTAGGATGAATGAGCAGTTCTTC. Amino acids: CASSSGTRMNEQFF.

The sample holds many counts of this clonotype. The V and J genes are TRBV12-5 and TRBJ2-4; TRBD2 aligns across 7 bases. The length of the CDR3 is 14 residues. Germline V lookup: CDR1 LGHNT, CDR2 FRNRAP. J gave up 7 bases and V 3 bases, and 6 bases lay outside the gene matches. CDR3 sequence (DNA): TGTGCTAGTGGTTTACGGGAGGCCAGGAACATTCAGTACTTC. The encoded protein is CASGLREARNIQYF.

The genes are TRBV27 and TRBJ1-2, with 9 nucleotides matching TRBD1. The junction had 18 bases not matched to a gene; V was cut back by 6 bases and J by 4 bases. The CDR3 consists of 18 residues. Germline CDR1 reads MNHEY; CDR2 reads SMNVEV (reference sequence). The chain's CDR3 is CASSPAVQGAPKSYGYTF. The CDR3 DNA follows: TGTGCCAGCAGCCCGGCCGTACAGGGGGCCCCAAAATCCTATGGCTACACCTTC.

This clonotype was seen more than once but under ten times. The V gene is TRBV19, the J gene TRBJ2-3, with D possibly TRBD1 on 6 matching bases. Deletions cut 4 bases from V and 0 bases from J, with 8 bases between. CDR1 and CDR2 (germline): LNHDA, SQIVND (reference sequence). CDR3 size: 14 residues. The CDR3 DNA sequence: TGTGCCAGTAGTAGGGGGCGAAGCACAGATACGCAGTATTTT. Its protein is CASSRGRSTDTQYF.

This clonotype showed up many times. The V gene is TRBV20-1, the J gene TRBJ2-3; D is ambiguous. V was shortened by 5 bases and J by 2 bases, with 14 bases between the two germline ends. Per the germline V gene, CDR1 is DFQATT and CDR2 is SNEGSKA (reference sequence). The CDR3 has 14 residues. CDR3 bases: TGCAGTGCTGGCGACTGGCGGTTCACAGATACGCAGTATTTT. It is translated as CSAGDWRFTDTQYF.

This clonotype was detected many times. This chain uses TRBV12-3 or TRBV12-4 with TRBJ1-6; perhaps TRBD1 as D (5 bases). This CDR3 has 17 amino acids. V was shortened by 4 bases and J by 7 bases, with 20 bases between the two germline ends. The DNA of the CDR3 is TGTGCCAGCAGTTCGGAGTATGGTTCAGGGAGGAATTCACCCCTCCACTTT. It codes for CASSSEYGSGRNSPLHF.

The J gene is TRBJ1-6, the V gene TRBV20-1; 9 bases are shared with TRBD1. The CDR3 runs to 15 residues. Looked up from germline, CDR1 is DFQATT and CDR2 is SNEGSKA (reference sequence). V gave up 0 bases and J gave up 10 bases; unmatched junction bases: 7. The DNA of the CDR3 is TGCAGTGCTAGAGACCGGGACAGGGTAGACTCACCCCTCCACTTT. Its translation is CSARDRDRVDSPLHF.

This clonotype occurred a few times. The chain has TRBV7-3 and TRBJ2-5; no clear D. The CDR3 length is 13 residues. The ends were cut back, 6 bases at V and 1 base at J, with 9 bases in the middle. The germline gives CDR1 SGHTA, CDR2 FQGTGA. This CDR3 reads CASSARAQETQYF. CDR3 nucleotides: TGTGCCAGCAGTGCTCGGGCCCAAGAGACCCAGTACTTC.

This clonotype was found many times. The chain is built from TRBV5-1 and TRBJ2-5; TRBD1 or TRBD2 may be the D gene (5 bases each). CDR3 size: 15 residues. Germline values: CDR1 SGHRS, CDR2 YFSETQ. V gave up 0 bases and J gave up 4 bases, with 13 bases separating them. CDR3 protein: CASSLVGTGGETQYF. CDR3 nucleotides: TGCGCCAGCAGCTTGGTTGGGACCGGCGGAGAGACCCAGTACTTC.

Many counts were recorded for this clonotype. The chain has TRBV6-1 and TRBJ1-2; D remains ambiguous. The V and J ends lost 1 base and 8 bases respectively, with 5 bases between them. Germline values: CDR1 MNHNS, CDR2 SASEGT. The CDR3 is 11 amino acids. The CDR3 region has the DNA TGTGCCAGCAGTGAAGTCGGAGGCTACACCTTC. Encoded protein: CASSEVGGYTF.

This clonotype was detected many times. The chain uses TRBV6-5 and TRBJ2-7; TRBD2 might be the D (5 bases). Deletions cut 0 bases from V and 5 bases from J, with 5 bases between. This CDR3 has 12 residues. Germline CDR1 reads MNHEY; CDR2 reads SVGAGI. CDR3 sequence (DNA): TGTGCCAGCAGTTACTCGGGAGACGAGCAGTACTTC. Amino acids: CASSYSGDEQYF.

This clonotype was found many times. V and J are TRBV12-3 or TRBV12-4 and TRBJ1-5; D is uncertain. The CDR3 sequence is 12 residues long. V lost 5 bases, J lost 4 bases, and 6 bases lay in between. The CDR3, as DNA: TGTGCCAGCAGTCGTACAAATCAGCCCCAGCATTTT. Its protein product is CASSRTNQPQHF.

The sample holds many counts of this clonotype. The chain employs TRBV20-1 and TRBJ2-7; 9 bases map to TRBD1. The CDR3 extends over 14 amino acids. The V gene end was trimmed by 5 bases and the J gene end by 5 bases; junction bases not matched to a gene: 10. The germline V gene encodes CDR1 DFQATT and CDR2 SNEGSKA (reference sequence). The CDR3 is CSASGTGKVDEQYF. The DNA for the CDR3 is TGCAGTGCTTCCGGGACAGGGAAGGTGGACGAGCAGTACTTC.

This clonotype was observed at least ten times. J is TRBJ2-2 and V is TRBV10-1; D gene unclear. This CDR3 contains 13 residues. Germline values: CDR1 WNHNN, CDR2 SYGVQD (reference sequence). Trimming took off 8 bases at V and 2 bases at J, with 9 bases between the two ends. Written as DNA, the CDR3 is TGCGCCAGCTCCGGCCTAAACACCGGGGAGCTGTTTTTT. Amino acids: CASSGLNTGELFF.

This clonotype was counted ten times or more. V is TRBV9 and J is TRBJ1-6; D not certain. The CDR3 consists of 13 residues. The germline V gene has CDR1 SGDLS and CDR2 YYNGEE. The ends were cut back, 3 bases at V and 9 bases at J, with 10 bases in the middle. The CDR3 is CASSATGVSPLHF. The CDR3 DNA is TGTGCCAGCAGCGCGACCGGCGTTTCACCCCTCCACTTT.

This clonotype was detected only a few times. The DNA for the CDR3 is TGCAGTGCCAGGGACCTGGGGGCAGATACGCAGTATTTT. Protein: CSARDLGADTQYF. The genes are TRBV20-1 and TRBJ2-3; either TRBD1 or TRBD2 may fit D (5 bases each). The germline V and J ends were trimmed by 6 bases and 4 bases, with 14 bases remaining between them. The CDR3 extends over 13 amino acids. CDR1 DFQATT and CDR2 SNEGSKA come from the germline V gene (reference sequence).

The rearrangement uses TRBV20-1 and TRBJ2-1; D possibly corresponds to TRBD2 (5 bases). Germline CDR1 reads DFQATT; CDR2 reads SNEGSKA (reference sequence). The length of the CDR3 is 12 residues. V was clipped by 4 bases and J by 15 bases, with 19 bases between them. The CDR3 loop reads CSATGEYRGLFF. DNA of the CDR3: TGCAGTGCTACTGGGGAGTACCGAGGTCTGTTCTTC.

This clonotype has only one observation. The gene calls are TRBV5-4 and TRBJ2-1, with 9 bases lining up with TRBD2. The germline CDR1 and CDR2 sequences are SGHNT and YYREEE (reference sequence). The CDR3 sequence is 15 residues long. The J segment lost 8 bases and the V segment lost 1 base, leaving 7 bases of the junction unmatched. CDR3 sequence: CASSLRREGVDEQFF. CDR3 nucleotides: TGTGCCAGCAGCTTGAGGCGGGAGGGGGTGGATGAGCAGTTCTTC.

In its sample, this clonotype was seen a few times. This chain connects TRBV7-9 to TRBJ1-2; D is undetermined. V was pared by 1 base and J by 4 bases, with 13 bases between. CDR3 length equals 15 residues. CDR1 and CDR2 (germline): SEHNR, FQNEAQ (reference sequence). The CDR3 nucleotides are TGTGCCAGCAGCTTAGGGGCGGAGTACCCCTATGGCTACACCTTC. Translation: CASSLGAEYPYGYTF.

The table lists this clonotype with many counts. The chain uses TRBV7-9 and TRBJ1-2, with TRBD1 as a possible D gene (5 bases). Germline V CDR1 and CDR2: SEHNR, FQNEAQ (reference sequence). The CDR3 is 13 residues long. V was trimmed by 5 bases and J by 7 bases, leaving 14 bases between them. DNA of the CDR3: TGTGCCAGCAGCCCCGGGGCAGTCAGTGGCTACACCTTC. It specifies CASSPGAVSGYTF.